Many counts were recorded for the clone carrying this TCR beta chain. The antigen remains undetermined. The data were taken from a study of post-analysis software for immune sequencing data. Researchers reported that TCR beta cDNA libraries carried unique molecular identifiers. A single record per CDR3 protein comes from TCRdb applying MiXCR to the PCR reads. This sample yields about 820,000 distinct CDR3 sequences, of which about 53% are seen a single time; approximately 4.5% belongs to the top ten. The CDR3 has 14 residues. The V and J ends lost 3 bases and 1 base respectively, with 8 bases between them. Study results and limitations: A handful of TRBV segments (TRBV5-6, TRBV5-1 and TRBV20-1 among them) occurred more frequently in patients than in controls.

The sequenced sample was blood. The TCR was taken from a girl under 18 with multiple sclerosis. The rearrangement links TRBV12-3 or TRBV12-4 to TRBJ2-3; D not certain. The CDR3 sequence: CASSFGQGTDTQYF. The CDR3, as DNA: TGTGCCAGCAGTTTCGGGCAGGGCACAGATACGCAGTATTTT.